These T cell receptor beta chains were read from a single sample in a study of PD-L1 blockade in urothelial cancer. Libraries were prepared by immunoSEQ multiplex PCR; TCRdb keeps only in-frame clonotypes and omits some of them. The data hold about 38,000 clones, with roughly 89% observed a single time. Sequenced here: PBMCs, sampled around atezolizumab (anti-PD-L1) treatment. The origin of the receptors is a man aged 60-69 years with urothelial cancer. Each CDR3 is given with its conserved first and last residue. The order of the fields is V gene, clone size, J gene, CDR3 length, D gene, CDR3 protein, CDR3 DNA. The D gene is left open where the match is weak. The size entry is marked missing in some rows and otherwise reads once, few, many or a size class.

TRBV7-9	.	TRBJ2-7	14	.	CASSSLARGNEQYF	TGTGCCAGCAGTTCACTAGCGAGGGGGAACGAGCAGTACTTC
TRBV4-3	medium-sized	TRBJ1-2	15	.	CASSPGEGYNYGYTF	TGCGCCAGCAGCCCTGGGGAGGGGTATAACTATGGCTACACCTTC
TRBV7-3	.	TRBJ2-2	16	TRBD1	CASSLYGQGVTGELFF	TGTGCCAGCAGCTTATACGGGCAGGGGGTCACCGGGGAGCTGTTTTTT
TRBV6-6	.	TRBJ2-7	16	TRBD2	CASSTLLAGGPWEQYF	TGTGCCAGCAGTACCCTACTAGCGGGAGGGCCATGGGAGCAGTACTTC
TRBV9	.	TRBJ2-3	15	.	CASSVEGVGTDTQYF	TGTGCCAGCAGCGTAGAGGGGGTTGGCACAGATACGCAGTATTTT
TRBV15	.	TRBJ1-4	14	.	CATSLKGRQALLFF	TGTGCCACCAGCCTCAAGGGCCGACAGGCATTACTGTTTTTT
TRBV27	few	TRBJ2-1	14	TRBD1	CASRRTGAPHEQFF	TGTGCCAGCAGAAGGACAGGGGCCCCCCATGAGCAGTTCTTC
TRBV11-3	.	TRBJ2-1	12	.	CASSFNRDEQFF	TGTGCCAGCAGCTTTAACAGGGATGAGCAGTTCTTC
TRBV19	.	TRBJ2-3	14	.	CASSIQGSTDTQYF	TGTGCCAGTAGTATCCAGGGTAGCACAGATACGCAGTATTTT
TRBV28	.	TRBJ2-3	17	TRBD1	CASSLGPGTVHTDTQYF	TGTGCCAGCAGTTTGGGCCCCGGGACAGTTCACACAGATACGCAGTATTTT
TRBV7-9	.	TRBJ2-3	19	TRBD2	CASSGEGAAGGPGTDTQYF	TGTGCCAGCAGCGGGGAGGGGGCCGCGGGGGGGCCGGGCACAGATACGCAGTATTTT
TRBV11-2	.	TRBJ2-3	16	.	CASSLSLRHSTDTQYF	TGTGCCAGCAGCTTGAGCTTGCGCCACAGCACAGATACGCAGTATTTT
TRBV28	.	TRBJ2-7	12	.	CASSSGSYEQYF	TGTGCCAGCAGTTCCGGCTCCTACGAGCAGTACTTC
TRBV11-2	.	TRBJ1-2	13	TRBD1	CASSMTGNYGYTF	TGTGCCAGCAGCATGACAGGGAACTATGGCTACACCTTC
TRBV19	.	TRBJ2-7	13	TRBD1	CASGGTGFYEQYF	TGTGCCAGTGGAGGGACAGGGTTTTACGAGCAGTACTTC
TRBV5-4	.	TRBJ1-2	13	.	CASSLTGTPGYTF	TGTGCCAGCAGCTTGACAGGGACGCCAGGCTACACCTTC
TRBV5-1	.	TRBJ2-3	12	.	CASGDSGNTQYF	TGCGCCAGCGGGGACTCGGGGAATACGCAGTATTTT
TRBV29-1	.	TRBJ1-1	12	.	CSVTGNDPEAFF	TGCAGCGTTACCGGGAACGATCCTGAAGCTTTCTTT
TRBV7-8	.	TRBJ1-2	15	TRBD1	CASSLGPGTGARYTF	TGTGCCAGCAGCTTAGGTCCCGGGACAGGGGCCCGCTACACCTTC
TRBV27	.	TRBJ1-4	16	.	CASSLGGGRVLGKLFF	TGTGCCAGCAGCTTAGGGGGGGGTCGCGTGCTGGGAAAACTGTTTTTT
TRBV15	once	TRBJ2-3	13	.	CATSRDRTGTRDF	TGTGCCACCAGCAGGGACCGGACTGGAACAAGGGATTTT
TRBV10-3	.	TRBJ1-5	14	.	CAISYRQANQPQHF	TGTGCCATCAGTTATAGACAGGCCAATCAGCCCCAGCATTTT
TRBV29-1	once	TRBJ2-3	14	TRBD2	CSVATSGPTDTQYF	TGCAGCGTTGCGACTAGCGGGCCTACAGATACGCAGTATTTT
TRBV5-5	.	TRBJ1-1	14	.	CASSLAGEGTEAFF	TGTGCCAGCAGCTTGGCCGGGGAGGGCACTGAAGCTTTCTTT
TRBV28	.	TRBJ2-7	15	.	CASSLETVEAYEQYF	TGTGCCAGCAGTTTAGAAACAGTGGAAGCCTACGAGCAGTACTTC
TRBV30	.	TRBJ1-1	13	.	CAWSVRGRTEAFF	TGTGCCTGGAGTGTGCGGGGGCGGACTGAAGCTTTCTTT
TRBV5-6	once	TRBJ1-3	14	.	CASSLASTGNTIYF	TGTGCCAGCAGCTTGGCCTCGACAGGAAACACCATATATTTT
TRBV5-1	few	TRBJ2-2	13	.	CASSFGQTGELFF	TGCGCCAGCAGCTTCGGACAGACCGGGGAGCTGTTTTTT
TRBV10-3	once	TRBJ2-1	15	TRBD2	CAIHGGAPSYNEQFF	TGTGCCATACACGGGGGGGCCCCCTCCTACAATGAGCAGTTCTTC
TRBV23-1	.	TRBJ2-3	15	.	CATRSGPTSTDTQYF	TGCGCCACCCGGTCAGGGCCGACTAGCACAGATACGCAGTATTTT
TRBV7-8	.	TRBJ1-4	15	.	CASSLRQQPNEKLFF	TGTGCCAGCAGCTTGAGACAGCAACCTAATGAAAAACTGTTTTTT
TRBV11-2	.	TRBJ1-2	16	TRBD1	CASSLQQGRNVGGYTF	TGTGCCAGCAGCTTGCAACAGGGGAGAAATGTGGGTGGCTACACCTTC
TRBV9	.	TRBJ1-1	14	.	CASSVLGRGTEAFF	TGTGCCAGCAGCGTACTCGGGAGAGGCACTGAAGCTTTCTTT
TRBV6-1	.	TRBJ1-3	14	TRBD1	CASSRQGARDTIYF	TGTGCCAGCAGCAGACAGGGGGCGAGGGACACCATATATTTT
TRBV6-5	.	TRBJ1-4	15	.	CASRRQQGANEKLFF	TGTGCCAGCAGAAGACAACAGGGTGCTAATGAAAAACTGTTTTTT
TRBV28	few	TRBJ2-2	14	.	CASSLSSASGELFF	TGTGCCAGCAGTTTATCCTCAGCGAGCGGGGAGCTGTTTTTT
TRBV4-1	.	TRBJ1-2	16	.	CASSQDWVPGNYGYTF	TGCGCCAGCAGCCAAGATTGGGTTCCGGGAAACTATGGCTACACCTTC
TRBV6-6	.	TRBJ1-1	14	.	CASSPPGWNTEAFF	TGTGCCAGCAGCCCCCCAGGCTGGAACACTGAAGCTTTCTTT
TRBV5-1	.	TRBJ1-2	15	TRBD1	CASSSPGQGAIGYTF	TGCGCCAGCAGCTCCCCGGGACAGGGAGCCATCGGCTACACCTTC
TRBV27	.	TRBJ2-2	15	TRBD2	CASSWQRGNTGELFF	TGTGCCAGCAGTTGGCAGCGGGGTAACACCGGGGAGCTGTTTTTT
TRBV7-2	.	TRBJ1-2	13	TRBD1	CASRLQGAAGYTF	TGTGCCAGCAGACTACAGGGGGCGGCTGGCTACACCTTC
TRBV29-1	.	TRBJ2-7	13	TRBD2	CSGSSGESYEQYF	TGCAGCGGCTCTAGCGGGGAGAGTTACGAGCAGTACTTC
TRBV5-1	.	TRBJ2-7	16	TRBD2	CASSLEVSGSSYEQYF	TGCGCCAGCAGCTTGGAGGTTAGCGGGAGCTCCTACGAGCAGTACTTC
TRBV5-1	.	TRBJ2-5	17	TRBD1	CASSSSFLTGGKETQYF	TGCGCCAGCAGCTCCTCCTTTTTGACAGGGGGCAAGGAGACCCAGTACTTC
TRBV5-8	once	TRBJ2-3	16	.	CASSLWHAGRSDTQYF	TGTGCCAGCAGCTTGTGGCACGCAGGCAGGTCAGATACGCAGTATTTT
TRBV6-1	.	TRBJ2-1	17	TRBD1	CASSAGQGSSSYNEQFF	TGTGCCAGCAGTGCCGGACAGGGGTCATCCTCCTACAATGAGCAGTTCTTC
TRBV28	few	TRBJ2-1	15	TRBD2	CASSFWTSGSVEQFF	TGTGCCAGCAGTTTCTGGACTAGCGGGAGCGTTGAGCAGTTCTTC
TRBV5-1	.	TRBJ2-1	15	TRBD1	CASSGGTGGDDEQFF	TGCGCCAGCAGCGGCGGGACAGGGGGCGACGATGAGCAGTTCTTC
TRBV21-1	once	TRBJ2-1	14	.	CASSKPCGDNEQFF	TGTGCCAGCAGCAAACCGTGCGGGGACAATGAGCAGTTCTTC